Below, 4 T cell receptor beta chains from the same sample are listed, as sequenced in a study of cytomegalovirus exposure and HLA in healthy donors. PCR employed 60 Vbeta and 13 Jbeta primers. Only in-frame clones appear in the TCRdb table, and some are missing; sequencing was by immunoSEQ multiplex PCR. The repertoire holds some 87,000 clones, with around 70% as singletons. The specimen was PBMCs. Receptors were obtained from a woman between 50 and 59 years old in good health and CMV-seropositive.

V is TRBV7-8 and J is TRBJ2-1; 12 bases are shared with TRBD2. The V gene's germline CDR1 is SGHVS and CDR2 FQNEAQ. Unmatched junction bases numbered 8, after V lost 4 bases and J lost 4 bases. CDR3 size: 17 residues. Here the CDR3 reads CASSYRTSGITYNEQFF. In DNA form, the CDR3 reads TGTGCCAGCAGCTACCGGACTAGCGGGATCACTTACAATGAGCAGTTCTTC.

This clone was observed a few times. The rearrangement links TRBV10-3 to TRBJ1-4; weak D call: TRBD1 (5 bases). CDR1 is ENHRY and CDR2 is SYGVKD in the germline V gene. The CDR3 extends over 15 amino acids. Deletions cut 10 bases from V and 5 bases from J, with 20 bases between. The CDR3 coding sequence is TGTGCCACCAGCCTAAACGGGGGGGAAAATGAAAAACTGTTTTTT. This encodes CATSLNGGENEKLFF.

V and J are TRBV6-1 and TRBJ1-4; a possible D gene is TRBD1 (5 bases). The CDR3 contains 17 residues. Trimming cost V 2 bases and J 5 bases, with 18 bases left between them. Germline V CDR1 and CDR2: MNHNS, SASEGT. CDR3 sequence reads: CASSETVGGGLNEKLFF. CDR3 coding DNA: TGTGCCAGCAGTGAAACGGTCGGGGGGGGACTGAATGAAAAACTGTTTTTT.

This clone was detected a few times. One end of the junction fails to match germline, which may point to a read error. The chain combines TRBV6-5 with TRBJ1-2; tentative D call: TRBD1 (5 bases). The CDR3 is 14 residues long. Germline V gene data show CDR1 as MNHEY and CDR2 as SVGAGI. Here the CDR3 reads CASGYRGAGGFYTF. CDR3 nucleotide sequence: TGTGCCAGCGGTTATAGGGGTGCGGGAGGTTTCTACACCTTC.